The 24 T cell receptor beta chains presented below share a single source sample, sequenced in a study of technical replicates of blood from several donors. The protocol was immunoSEQ multiplex PCR, while the TCRdb copy is restricted to in-frame clones and leaves out a portion. Seen here are about 83,000 clones, 90% to 95% observed once, and the top ten hold about 0.23%. Material for sequencing was T cells isolated from PBMCs. The receptors stem from a human donor in good health.

The chain joins TRBV7-9 to TRBJ2-1; no reliable D call. This CDR3 has 10 residues. Germline V gene lookup returns CDR1 SEHNR and CDR2 FQNEAQ (reference sequence). V lost 5 bases, J lost 12 bases, and 8 bases lay in between. Here the CDR3 reads CASSPSWQFF. The CDR3 DNA follows: TGTGCCAGCAGCCCATCATGGCAGTTCTTC.

The chain's CDR3 is CASSQGRWGGTDTQYF. In nucleotides, the CDR3 is TGCGCCAGCAGCCAAGGCCGTTGGGGGGGCACAGATACGCAGTATTTT. The chain combines TRBV4-1 with TRBJ2-3; the D gene is possibly TRBD2 (6 bases). Trimming cost V 1 base and J 1 base, with 12 bases left between them. CDR3 length: 16 amino acids. CDR1 and CDR2 from the germline V gene are MGHRA and YSYEKL.

The CDR3 DNA reads TGCAGCGTTGCGGCCAGGGGAGTCGACGAGCAGTACTTC. Its translation: CSVAARGVDEQYF. The rearrangement links TRBV29-1 to TRBJ2-7, with D maybe TRBD1 (6 bases). Germline V gives CDR1 SQVTM, CDR2 ANQGSEA. Trimming took off 4 bases at V and 5 bases at J, with 15 bases between the two ends. The CDR3 consists of 13 residues.

This sequence joins TRBV5-6 and TRBJ1-2, with TRBD1 identical over 10 bases. CDR3 length equals 15 residues. Per the germline V gene, CDR1 is SGHDT and CDR2 is YYEEEE. Trimming cost V 6 bases and J 5 bases; bases outside gene matches: 10. The CDR3 here is CASTPRQGAVYGYTF. As DNA, the CDR3 is TGTGCCAGCACCCCCAGACAGGGGGCCGTATATGGCTACACCTTC.

This clone was seen at least ten times. The V gene is TRBV5-4, the J gene TRBJ1-6; 7 nucleotides match TRBD1. Germline-derived CDR1 and CDR2 are SGHNT and YYREEE (reference sequence). The CDR3 runs to 14 residues. J gave up 7 bases and V 5 bases, and 6 bases lay outside the gene matches. CDR3 DNA sequence: TGTGCCAGCAGTTCGGACAGGTCCAATTCACCCCTCCACTTT. Translated, it gives CASSSDRSNSPLHF.

The rearrangement joins TRBV5-4 to TRBJ1-3, with D tentatively TRBD1 (5 bases). V lost 4 bases and J 1 base, leaving 12 bases between the germline ends. The V gene's germline CDR1 is SGHNT and CDR2 YYREEE (reference sequence). The CDR3 consists of 15 residues. The CDR3 region has the DNA TGTGCCAGCAGCCCTGGACAACCGTCTGGAAACACCATATATTTT. It specifies CASSPGQPSGNTIYF. Using reference TRBV5-4 and TRBJ1-3 for the parts outside the CDR3, the full variable domain is ETGVTQSPTHLIKTRGQQVTLRCSSQSGHNTVSWYQQALGQGPQFIFQYYREEENGRGNFPPRFSGLQFPNYSSELNVNALELDDSALYLCASSPGQPSGNTIYFGEGSWLTVV.

J is TRBJ2-6 and V is TRBV15; 7 bases match TRBD1. V shed 1 base and J 4 bases; nucleotides not matched to a gene: 4. The germline CDR1 and CDR2 sequences are LNHNV and YYDKDF (reference sequence). The CDR3 loop spans 16 amino acids. The CDR3 protein is CATSRGDRAGANVLTF. For the CDR3, the DNA is TGTGCCACCAGCAGAGGAGACAGGGCCGGGGCCAACGTCCTGACTTTC.

J is TRBJ2-5 and V is TRBV27, with D possibly TRBD1 on 6 matching bases. The CDR3 length is 14 residues. V was trimmed by 7 bases and J by 4 bases, leaving 16 bases between them. Germline V gene sequence: CDR1 MNHEY, CDR2 SMNVEV (reference sequence). CDR3 residues: CASTSVGGLETQYF. DNA for the CDR3: TGTGCCAGCACATCCGTTGGGGGCTTAGAGACCCAGTACTTC.

The chain is built from TRBV6-5 and TRBJ1-2; D uncertain. CDR3 length equals 13 residues. Trimming cost V 7 bases and J 1 base, with 10 bases left between them. Germline V lookup: CDR1 MNHEY, CDR2 SVGAGI. CDR3 coding DNA: TGTGCCAGCACCGGACGGGGTAACTATGGCTACACCTTC. The encoded protein is CASTGRGNYGYTF.

The rearrangement uses TRBV27 and TRBJ2-1; D is undetermined. Trimming stripped 4 bases from V and 10 bases from J, with 14 bases between. Looked up from germline, CDR1 is MNHEY and CDR2 is SMNVEV (reference sequence). CDR3 length: 13 residues. CDR3 DNA: TGTGCCAGCAGTTCCTCCCCGGTCCGGGAGCAGTTCTTC. The encoded protein is CASSSSPVREQFF.

This clone has just a few counts. This chain joins TRBV28 and TRBJ2-7, with D possibly being TRBD1 (5 bases). From germline, CDR1 is MDHEN and CDR2 SYDVKM. CDR3 length equals 15 residues. Trimming took 2 bases from V and 0 from J, leaving 11 bases between them. The CDR3 bases are TGTGCCAGCAGTTTAGCGGACACGACCTCCTACGAGCAGTACTTC. Translated: CASSLADTTSYEQYF.

This chain joins TRBV13 and TRBJ2-1, with 11 bases that match TRBD2. Per the germline V gene, CDR1 is PRHDT and CDR2 is FYEKMQ (reference sequence). V lost 0 bases to trimming and J lost 8 bases; unmatched junction nucleotides: 3. The CDR3 has 15 amino acids. In nucleotides, the CDR3 is TGTGCCAGCAGCTTAGGAAATAGCGGGAGGGATGAGCAGTTCTTC. Translating gives CASSLGNSGRDEQFF.

V and J are TRBV7-8 and TRBJ2-1, with 9 bases identical to TRBD1. Germline CDR1 and CDR2: SGHVS and FQNEAQ. The CDR3 contains 14 residues. V lost 6 bases and J lost 8; bases outside the gene matches: 8. The CDR3 spells CASRPRTGVYEQFF. The CDR3 bases are TGTGCCAGCAGACCCCGGACAGGGGTCTATGAGCAGTTCTTC.

J is TRBJ2-1 and V is TRBV11-2; 14 nucleotides agree with TRBD2. After removal of 5 bases from V and 8 bases from J, the junction contained 17 bases not matched to a gene. The CDR3 loop spans 19 amino acids. The germline CDR1 and CDR2 sequences are SGHAT and FQNNGV. The CDR3 spells CASSPVGLAGDPLGYEQFF. In DNA, the CDR3 is TGTGCCAGCAGCCCCGTGGGACTAGCGGGAGACCCCCTCGGCTATGAGCAGTTCTTC.

The chain employs TRBV6-5 and TRBJ2-7; 10 bases fit TRBD1. Germline V gene data show CDR1 as MNHEY and CDR2 as SVGAGI. The V segment lost 6 bases and the J segment 11 bases; nucleotides outside the gene matches: 10. The CDR3 spans 13 residues. The CDR3 DNA follows: TGTGCCAGCAGCCCCGGGGGACAGGGGAACGAGTACTTC. Encoded protein: CASSPGGQGNEYF.

The J gene is TRBJ1-1, the V gene TRBV18; 9 bases fit TRBD1. Losses at the gene ends were 3 bases for V and 2 bases for J; bases not matched to a gene: 4. Germline V gene data show CDR1 as KGHSH and CDR2 as LQKENI. The CDR3 consists of 15 residues. CDR3 sequence (DNA): TGTGCCAGCTCACCTGGGACAGGGAAAAACACTGAAGCTTTCTTT. The encoded protein is CASSPGTGKNTEAFF.

V and J are TRBV6-1 and TRBJ2-1; 9 bases map to TRBD1. After removal of 4 bases from V and 8 bases from J, the junction contained 3 bases not matched to a gene. CDR1 and CDR2 (germline): MNHNS, SASEGT. The CDR3 consists of 13 residues. This CDR3 reads CASSGRDRDEQFF. The CDR3 nucleotides read TGTGCCAGCAGTGGCCGGGACAGGGATGAGCAGTTCTTC.

This clone was seen a few times. The chain has TRBV29-1 and TRBJ2-5; 12 bases are shared with TRBD2. Looked up from germline, CDR1 is SQVTM and CDR2 is ANQGSEA. The length of the CDR3 is 14 residues. With V trimmed by 6 bases and J by 1 base, 3 bases remained unmatched. Written as DNA, the CDR3 is TGCAGCGTCCCGGGACTAGCGGGCCAAGAGACCCAGTACTTC. Translating gives CSVPGLAGQETQYF.

The chain couples TRBV28 to TRBJ1-5; 8 positions match TRBD1. Germline V gives CDR1 MDHEN, CDR2 SYDVKM. The J segment lost 6 bases and the V segment lost 6 bases, leaving 7 bases of the junction unmatched. The CDR3 has 14 residues. The CDR3 coding sequence is TGTGCCAGCAGCTTGACAGGGGTGGGTCAGCCCCAGCATTTT. Translation: CASSLTGVGQPQHF. The whole variable domain, filled in from reference TRBV28 and TRBJ1-5, reads DVKVTQSSRYLVKRTGEKVFLECVQDMDHENMFWYRQDPGLGLRLIYFSYDVKMKEKGDIPEGYSVSREKKERFSLILESASTNQTSMYLCASSLTGVGQPQHFGDGTRLSIL.

The gene calls are TRBV5-1 and TRBJ1-1; TRBD1 matches at 7 bases. CDR3 size: 15 residues. Trimming took 4 bases from V and 3 from J; bases not matched to a gene: 9. CDR1 and CDR2 (germline): SGHRS, YFSETQ. Here the CDR3 reads CASSITRGLYTEAFF. CDR3 sequence (DNA): TGCGCCAGCAGCATAACCAGGGGGTTGTACACTGAAGCTTTCTTT.

The chain couples TRBV5-6 to TRBJ1-6, with 8 bases identical to TRBD1. Unmatched junction bases numbered 13, after V lost 3 bases and J lost 8 bases. CDR1 is SGHDT, CDR2 YYEEEE, per germline. The CDR3 is 17 residues long. CDR3 DNA: TGTGCCAGCAGCTCCACAACGGACAGGGATTGGGATTCACCCCTCCACTTT. Amino acid sequence: CASSSTTDRDWDSPLHF.

The V call is TRBV11-2, the J call TRBJ2-7; D may be TRBD1 (6 bases). The V gene lost 4 bases and the J gene lost 2 bases, with 21 bases spanning the gap. Germline V gives CDR1 SGHAT, CDR2 FQNNGV. CDR3 size: 17 residues. The CDR3 DNA follows: TGTGCCAGCAGCTCGCCCCCCCGGGACATCCATGCCTACGAGCAGTACTTC. It specifies CASSSPPRDIHAYEQYF.

This clone appeared once. V usage is TRBV7-2 and J usage is TRBJ1-3; D ambiguous. Looked up from germline, CDR1 is SGHTA and CDR2 is FQGNSA. The CDR3 extends over 12 amino acids. Trimming left V 1 base short and J 12 bases short, with 10 bases between. The CDR3 DNA reads TGTGCCAGCAGCTTAGGAGGTTTCGACATATATTTT. Amino acids: CASSLGGFDIYF.

The J gene is TRBJ1-5, the V gene TRBV5-6; TRBD1 might be the D (6 bases). This CDR3 has 15 residues. The V and J ends lost 0 bases and 7 bases respectively, with 14 bases between them. The V gene's germline CDR1 is SGHDT and CDR2 YYEEEE. The CDR3 DNA reads as TGTGCCAGCAGCTTGGGGCAGGGGTTTCGGCAGCCCCAGCATTTT. Amino acids: CASSLGQGFRQPQHF.